The rows below give T cell receptor beta chains drawn from one sample of a study of T-cell reconstitution after alpha-beta-depleted transplantation in children. TCRdb reprocessed the PCR reads via MiXCR and lists one record per CDR3 protein. The sample holds 250,000 to 400,000 distinct CDR3 sequences, around 25% seen once. Source: PBMCs, mostly from graft donor cells, taken 180 days after TCRalphabeta/CD19-depleted stem cell transplant. These receptors were obtained from a male patient between 5 and 17 years old who had a stem cell transplant for acute lymphoblastic leukemia, so the T cells may come from the graft donor. Both conserved end residues are part of each CDR3. The D gene is left open where the match is weak. Rows may omit the clone size; those that give it use once, few, many or a size class.

few	TRBJ2-7	-	TRBV20-1	TGCAGTGCTCAAAACAGGGAAACCGTCGAGCAGTACTTC	CSAQNRETVEQYF
-	TRBJ2-7	TRBD2	TRBV5-1	TGCGCCAGCAGCTTGGGCCCACTAGCGGGAGCGCACGAGCAGTACTTC	CASSLGPLAGAHEQYF
few	TRBJ2-7	-	TRBV5-1	TGCGCCAGCAGCTTGGAGGGGTCAGGGGAGCAGTACTTC	CASSLEGSGEQYF
few	TRBJ2-2	TRBD2	TRBV4-1	TGCGCCAGCAGCCTTCGGACTAGTTTCGCCGGGGAGCTGTTTTTT	CASSLRTSFAGELFF
-	TRBJ2-1	TRBD2	TRBV12-3/TRBV12-4	TGTGCCAGCACCCCTCACCAGCGGGAGCTCTGGAACAATGAGCAGTTCTTC	CASTPHQRELWNNEQFF
few	TRBJ1-5	-	TRBV2	TGTGCCAGCAGCTATTCAGAAAATCAGCCCCAGCATTTT	CASSYSENQPQHF
few	TRBJ2-7	TRBD2	TRBV5-1	TGCGCCAGCAGCTTGGAAGGGACTACCTACGAGCAGTACTTC	CASSLEGTTYEQYF
-	TRBJ2-1	TRBD2	TRBV7-9	TGTGCCAGCAGCGTGCGGGAGGAGTACAATGAGCAGTTCTTC	CASSVREEYNEQFF
-	TRBJ1-1	-	TRBV27	TGTGCCAGCAGTTTACCCCCGACGAGGGGAGGCACTGAAGCTTTCTTT	CASSLPPTRGGTEAFF
-	TRBJ2-7	-	TRBV3-1	TGTGCCAGCAGCCAAGATGGTGGCAGGAATAAGCATTACTTC	CASSQDGGRNKHYF
few	TRBJ1-2	-	TRBV3-1	TGTGCCAGCCGGGGGCCGGGGGCTCGGTATGGCTACACCTTC	CASRGPGARYGYTF
-	TRBJ1-4	-	TRBV20-1	TGCAGTGGGTTTATAGGGAGTTTTAATGAAAAACTGTTTTTT	CSGFIGSFNEKLFF
few	TRBJ2-1	-	TRBV11-1	TGTGCCAGCAGCTTAAATCGGCGGACTACCTTTAGCTCCTACAATGAGCAGTTCTTC	CASSLNRRTTFSSYNEQFF
few	TRBJ2-6	-	TRBV19	TGTGCCAGTAGTATTATGGGCTCTGGGGCCAACGTCCTGACTTTC	CASSIMGSGANVLTF
-	TRBJ2-1	-	TRBV14	TGTGCCAGCAGCCAAGGGAATCAGCCCTACAATGAGCAGTTCTTC	CASSQGNQPYNEQFF
-	TRBJ2-1	-	TRBV6-1	TGTGCCAGCAGTGATTGGTACAATGAGCAGTTCTTC	CASSDWYNEQFF
-	TRBJ1-1	TRBD1	TRBV29-1	TGCAGCGTTGCGGGACAGGCGAACACTGAAGCTTTCTTT	CSVAGQANTEAFF
few	TRBJ1-2	-	TRBV29-1	TGCAGCGTTGTCCCGGGACATAACTATGGCTACACCTTC	CSVVPGHNYGYTF
-	TRBJ2-7	TRBD2	TRBV12-3/TRBV12-4	TGTGCCAGCAGTCCTCGACTAGCGGAGTCCTACGAGCAGTACTTC	CASSPRLAESYEQYF
-	TRBJ1-1	-	TRBV7-3	TGTGCCAGCAGCTTAACGTCGAACACTGAAGCTTTCTTT	CASSLTSNTEAFF
-	TRBJ2-5	TRBD1	TRBV3-1	TGTGCCAGCAGCCAAGGGGTCGGGACAGGACTACAAGAGACCCAGTACTTC	CASSQGVGTGLQETQYF
-	TRBJ1-2	-	TRBV5-6	TGTGCCAGCAGCTCCATGGATGTCTATGGCTACACCTTC	CASSSMDVYGYTF
-	TRBJ1-2	TRBD1	TRBV29-1	TGCAGCGTTGTGGGACAGGGACTCTATGGCTACACCTTC	CSVVGQGLYGYTF
few	TRBJ1-4	TRBD1	TRBV28	TGTGCCAGCAAATACACAGGGGGCCCTAATGAAAAACTGTTTTTT	CASKYTGGPNEKLFF
few	TRBJ2-1	-	TRBV29-1	TGCAGCGTTGAGGCAGGGGCGGATGAGCAGTTCTTC	CSVEAGADEQFF
-	TRBJ1-2	-	TRBV7-2	TGTGCCAGCAGCTTAGCAGTTCAGGCGTCGAGAGGCTACACCTTC	CASSLAVQASRGYTF
-	TRBJ2-1	-	TRBV6-5	TGTGCCAGCAGTTACTCCGGACGGCTCCACTATGAGCAGTTCTTC	CASSYSGRLHYEQFF
few	TRBJ1-4	-	TRBV5-1	TGCGCCAGCAGCTTGATGTCTGTCGCAACTAATGAAAAACTGTTTTTT	CASSLMSVATNEKLFF
few	TRBJ2-5	-	TRBV9	TGTGCCAGCAGCGTACGTGGGGACCAAGAGACCCAGTACTTC	CASSVRGDQETQYF
few	TRBJ1-2	-	TRBV4-1	TGCGCCAGCAGCCAAGTCACGGAGGCTAACTATGGCTACACCTTC	CASSQVTEANYGYTF
-	TRBJ2-7	TRBD1	TRBV27	TGTGCCACCACAGGGGTGAGCTCCTACGAGCAGTACTTC	CATTGVSSYEQYF
few	TRBJ2-1	-	TRBV6-5	TGTGCCAGCAGTTACTCGGACTTTGGACCTGAGCAGTTCTTC	CASSYSDFGPEQFF
-	TRBJ2-6	TRBD1	TRBV10-3	TGTGCCACCCAACCGACAGGGTCTGGGGCCAACGTCCTGACTTTC	CATQPTGSGANVLTF
-	TRBJ2-4	-	TRBV6-5	TGTGCCAGCAGTTCTCTCCGGGCCCAAAAAGCCAAAAACGTTCAGTACTTC	CASSSLRAQKAKNVQYF
few	TRBJ2-3	-	TRBV27	TGTGCCAGCAGTTTCTTCCGGACAGATACGCAGTATTTT	CASSFFRTDTQYF
-	TRBJ2-1	-	TRBV12-3/TRBV12-4	TGTGCCAGCAGTTTAGTGACCCCACTGTACTCCTACAATGAGCAGTTCTTC	CASSLVTPLYSYNEQFF
-	TRBJ2-5	TRBD2	TRBV10-3	TGTGCCATCGGGGGAGGGGAGCAAGAGACCCAGTACTTC	CAIGGGEQETQYF
-	TRBJ2-7	TRBD2	TRBV5-1	TGCGCCAGTAATATGGTTAGCGGGAGCTACGAGCAGTACTTC	CASNMVSGSYEQYF
many	TRBJ1-2	-	TRBV6-1	TGTGCCAGCAGCAAGGGATTTGGCTATGGCTACACCTTC	CASSKGFGYGYTF
once	TRBJ2-5	-	TRBV20-1	TGCAGTGCTAGGGGACGGCTTCAAGAGACCCAGTACTTC	CSARGRLQETQYF
few	TRBJ2-1	-	TRBV29-1	TGCAGCGTTGCCGCTAGGGATGAGCAGTTCTTC	CSVAARDEQFF
many	TRBJ2-1	TRBD2	TRBV12-3/TRBV12-4	TGTGCCAGCAGCCCCATTCTAGCGGGAGATTCGTTCTTC	CASSPILAGDSFF
few	TRBJ2-1	-	TRBV12-3/TRBV12-4	TGTGCCAGCAGACCCAGTTTGTCCCGTCCTGAGCAGTTCTTC	CASRPSLSRPEQFF
-	TRBJ2-3	-	TRBV5-1	TGCGCCAGCAGCCCTAGTAGCGCGGCAGATACGCAGTATTTT	CASSPSSAADTQYF